This T cell receptor beta chain was observed in a study of T-cell memory formation after mild COVID-19. At the level of the study: Largely, the TCR clusters proved donor specific. Study-wide findings and caveats: Contracting clones from day 15 to 85 had balanced CD4/CD8; later expanders favoured CD4+.

With regard to this clonotype: The antigen is not known.

The authors produced TCR alpha and TCR beta cDNA libraries with sample barcodes and UMIs by 5'RACE using constant-segment primers. One entry per CDR3 protein results from TCRdb running MiXCR on the 5' RACE reads. Among about 210,000 distinct CDR3 sequences listed, 27% were seen once. Trimming took off 3 bases at V and 4 bases at J, with 9 bases between the two ends. The CDR3 length is 14 residues. Germline values: CDR1 MGHRA, CDR2 YSYEKL. This sequence was found in an adult woman who had mild COVID-19 (a few samples of this study predate the infection). Cell type and time point are not known. The sample taken for sequencing was PBMCs or a T cell subset sorted from them (not recorded which). This sequence joins TRBV4-1 and TRBJ2-2; D unresolved. The CDR3 here is CASSHHRITGELFF. DNA for the CDR3: TGCGCCAGCAGCCACCACCGTATCACCGGGGAGCTGTTTTTT.